Presented here are 25 T cell receptor beta chains from one specimen sequenced in a study of T cell changes during pregnancy in multiple sclerosis. Some clones are missing from TCRdb's copy, which holds only in-frame ones; the method was immunoSEQ multiplex PCR. The data hold about 36,000 clones, with around 93% observed a single time. The sample here was CD4+ T cells from peripheral blood mononuclear cells, taken in the third trimester of pregnancy. These receptors were obtained from a female donor in good health, enrolled as a control in a pregnancy study.

The chain uses TRBV10-3 and TRBJ1-6, with D possibly TRBD1 on 6 matching bases. V lost 2 bases, J lost 5 bases, and 13 bases lay in between. The CDR3 contains 16 residues. Per germline, CDR1 ENHRY and CDR2 SYGVKD. This CDR3 reads CAISERGGADNSPLHF. The CDR3 DNA reads TGTGCCATCAGTGAGCGGGGGGGGGCAGATAATTCACCCCTCCACTTT.

The chain carries TRBV5-1 and TRBJ2-7, with 11 nucleotides matching TRBD2. Germline V lookup: CDR1 SGHRS, CDR2 YFSETQ. The CDR3 is made up of 15 amino acids. J was trimmed by 2 bases and V by 4 bases; bases with no gene match: 5. DNA of the CDR3: TGCGCCAGCAGCCTACTAGCGGGGGATACCTACGAGCAGTACTTC. Protein: CASSLLAGDTYEQYF.

The chain recombines TRBV5-3 with TRBJ2-7; TRBD1 matches 7 bases. TRBV5-3 is an open reading frame, and its role is uncertain. V lost 3 bases, J lost 0 bases, and 3 bases stayed unmatched. This CDR3 is built from 14 residues. CDR3 residues: CARSSDRFSYEQYF. The CDR3 DNA reads TGTGCCAGAAGCTCGGACAGGTTCTCCTACGAGCAGTACTTC.

V and J are TRBV6-1 and TRBJ2-3; 10 bases are shared with TRBD1. CDR3 length equals 14 residues. In germline, CDR1 is MNHNS, CDR2 SASEGT. V trimming: 6 bases; J trimming: 3 bases; junction bases outside the gene matches: 3. CDR3 residues: CASRDRGRTDTQYF. The CDR3 coding sequence is TGTGCCAGCAGAGACAGGGGGCGAACAGATACGCAGTATTTT.

V gene TRBV11-2 combines with J gene TRBJ1-2; D is uncertain. V lost 1 base and J lost 5, with 8 bases in between. The CDR3 spans 13 residues. The germline CDR1 and CDR2 sequences are SGHAT and FQNNGV. The CDR3 DNA is TGTGCCAGCAGCTTAGGGGGAGATTATGGCTACACCTTC. Its translation is CASSLGGDYGYTF.

The chain couples TRBV2 to TRBJ1-6; 7 bases align to TRBD1. J gave up 7 bases and V 7 bases, and 10 bases lay outside the gene matches. Germline values: CDR1 SNHLY, CDR2 FYNNEI. This CDR3 is built from 15 residues. The CDR3 reads CASTVRGPGNSPLHF. DNA for the CDR3: TGTGCCAGCACCGTAAGGGGGCCGGGGAATTCACCCCTCCACTTT.

This clone was seen once. This chain connects TRBV7-8 to TRBJ2-7; TRBD2 is a possible D gene (7 bases). From germline, CDR1 is SGHVS and CDR2 FQNEAQ. V lost 7 bases, J lost 3 bases, and 19 bases lay in between. CDR3 length equals 15 residues. The CDR3 nucleotides are TGTGCCAGCACCCTACTCCGGGGGGCGGACTACGAGCAGTACTTC. This translates into CASTLLRGADYEQYF. The variable domain in full, with the rest retrieved from reference TRBV7-8 and TRBJ2-7, is GAGVSQSPRYKVAKRGQDVALRCDPISGHVSLFWYQQALGQGPEFLTYFQNEAQLDKSGLPSDRFFAERPEGSVSTLKIQRTQQEDSAVYLCASTLLRGADYEQYFGPGTRLTVT.

The chain couples TRBV5-1 to TRBJ2-7; 9 nucleotides align to TRBD1. After removal of 2 bases from V and 4 bases from J, the junction contained 4 bases not matched to a gene. The CDR3 spans 14 residues. In germline, CDR1 is SGHRS, CDR2 YFSETQ. The CDR3 bases are TGCGCCAGCAGCTTCGGGACAGGGCAATACGAGCAGTACTTC. The encoded protein is CASSFGTGQYEQYF.

The DNA for the CDR3 is TGTGCCAGCAGCTCCACAGGGGCGGACACTGAAGCTTTCTTT. Amino acid sequence: CASSSTGADTEAFF. The gene calls are TRBV28 and TRBJ1-1; 7 bases are shared with TRBD1. From germline, CDR1 is MDHEN and CDR2 SYDVKM. This CDR3 has 14 amino acids. V was clipped by 6 bases and J by 3 bases; unmatched bases: 7.

The rearrangement joins TRBV5-1 to TRBJ1-6, with 8 bases lining up with TRBD1. V shed 3 bases and J 0 bases; nucleotides not matched to a gene: 5. The CDR3 sequence is 17 residues long. The germline V gene has CDR1 SGHRS and CDR2 YFSETQ. CDR3 amino acids: CASSSRQGSSYNSPLHF. As DNA, the CDR3 is TGCGCCAGCAGCTCGAGACAGGGGAGCTCCTATAATTCACCCCTCCACTTT.

The chain combines TRBV9 with TRBJ2-3; 7 positions agree with TRBD1. There are 13 residues in the CDR3. CDR1 is SGDLS, CDR2 YYNGEE, per germline. V lost 3 bases, J lost 7 bases, and 5 bases stayed unmatched. The CDR3 sequence: CASSEGAGYTQYF. CDR3 in DNA: TGTGCCAGCAGCGAGGGGGCGGGTTATACGCAGTATTTT.

The chain carries TRBV9 and TRBJ1-2; TRBD1 matches at 7 bases. The CDR3 is 16 amino acids. J was trimmed by 6 bases and V by 3 bases; bases with no gene match: 14. CDR1 is SGDLS and CDR2 is YYNGEE in the germline V gene. Here the CDR3 DNA reads TGTGCCAGCAGCGGCAGAATGGGACAGCTTTTTCATGGCTACACCTTC. Its translation: CASSGRMGQLFHGYTF.

The genes are TRBV30 and TRBJ1-5; TRBD1 matches at 8 bases. The CDR3 is made up of 13 amino acids. V was pared by 7 bases and J by 7 bases, with 9 bases of the junction left unmatched. CDR1 is GTSNPN and CDR2 is SVGIG in the germline V gene (reference sequence). The CDR3 region is CAFAQGALQPQHF. Written as DNA, the CDR3 is TGTGCCTTCGCCCAGGGGGCCCTGCAGCCCCAGCATTTT.

The chain recombines TRBV5-1 with TRBJ2-7; 12 nucleotides align to TRBD1. The CDR3 length is 17 residues. The J segment lost 5 bases and the V segment lost 3 bases, leaving 12 bases of the junction unmatched. Germline loops: CDR1 SGHRS, CDR2 YFSETQ. The CDR3 protein is CASSSPPLGQGAHEQYF. Written as DNA, the CDR3 is TGCGCCAGCAGCTCTCCACCCCTGGGACAGGGGGCACACGAGCAGTACTTC.

The rearrangement uses TRBV7-2 and TRBJ1-2, with 8 bases that match TRBD1. Trimming cost V 3 bases and J 7 bases; bases outside gene matches: 10. CDR1 SGHTA and CDR2 FQGNSA come from the germline V gene. The CDR3 has 15 amino acids. The DNA for the CDR3 is TGTGCCAGCAGCTTCCGACAGGGGAATATGGGTGGCTACACCTTC. Translation gives CASSFRQGNMGGYTF.

The chain couples TRBV7-2 to TRBJ1-2, with 8 bases lining up with TRBD1. J lost 8 bases, V lost 5 bases, and 16 bases had no gene match. The CDR3 has 16 amino acids. Germline CDR1 and CDR2: SGHTA and FQGNSA. CDR3 DNA: TGTGCCAGCAGCCCCCGACAGGGGATGGAGGGTTCGGGCTACACCTTC. Translation gives CASSPRQGMEGSGYTF.

The V call is TRBV29-1, the J call TRBJ2-2, with D possibly TRBD2 on 6 matching bases. Germline CDR1 is SQVTM and CDR2 is ANQGSEA. V was clipped by 6 bases and J by 6 bases, with 11 bases between them. The CDR3 runs to 12 residues. The CDR3 region has the DNA TGCAGCGTGAACCCGGGGGCCGGGGAGCTGTTTTTT. Its translation: CSVNPGAGELFF.

The J gene is TRBJ2-1, the V gene TRBV4-3, with TRBD1 matching over 9 bases. Germline V gene sequence: CDR1 LGHNA, CDR2 YSLEER. J lost 2 bases, V lost 0 bases, and 5 bases had no gene match. The CDR3 covers 17 residues. The CDR3 DNA is TGCGCCAGCAGCCAAGAAGTGGGGACAGGGCCCTACAATGAGCAGTTCTTC. It is translated as CASSQEVGTGPYNEQFF.

The V gene is TRBV5-1, the J gene TRBJ2-1, with 8 bases aligning to TRBD1. The V and J ends lost 1 base and 2 bases, in that order; junction bases with no gene match: 5. The germline CDR1 and CDR2 sequences are SGHRS and YFSETQ. There are 16 residues in the CDR3. The chain's CDR3 is CASSLTSGGAYNEQFF. The CDR3 nucleotides are TGCGCCAGCAGCTTGACATCAGGGGGCGCCTACAATGAGCAGTTCTTC.

The chain combines TRBV7-3 with TRBJ1-1; D possibly corresponds to TRBD1 (6 bases). With 2 bases removed from V and 1 base from J, the gap between germline ends came to 8 bases. The germline V gene encodes CDR1 SGHTA and CDR2 FQGTGA. This CDR3 comprises 14 residues. The CDR3 coding sequence is TGTGCCAGCAGCTTAGGACAGTCGAACACTGAAGCTTTCTTT. It translates to CASSLGQSNTEAFF.

The rearrangement joins TRBV7-9 to TRBJ2-3; 14 bases map to TRBD2. CDR1 is SEHNR, CDR2 FQNEAQ, per germline (reference sequence). V shed 7 bases and J 1 base; nucleotides not matched to a gene: 7. This CDR3 is built from 17 residues. CDR3: CASTPTSGGARTDTQYF. The CDR3 region has the DNA TGTGCCAGCACCCCGACTAGCGGGGGGGCTCGCACAGATACGCAGTATTTT.

The chain is built from TRBV18 and TRBJ2-6; TRBD1 aligns across 10 bases. The CDR3 has 16 amino acids. V was clipped by 5 bases and J by 2 bases; unmatched bases: 3. Germline CDR1 reads KGHSH; CDR2 reads LQKENI. The CDR3 DNA reads TGTGCCAGCTCAGGACAGGGGGTAGCTGGGGCCAACGTCCTGACTTTC. Residues: CASSGQGVAGANVLTF.

This clone was counted a single time. In DNA, the CDR3 is TGTGCCAGCAGTGGGACAGGGGGGGAAACTGAAGCTTTCTTT. It encodes CASSGTGGETEAFF. This chain links TRBV6-1 with TRBJ1-1; TRBD1 matches 10 bases. The length of the CDR3 is 14 residues. CDR1 MNHNS and CDR2 SASEGT come from the germline V gene. V gave up 4 bases and J gave up 5 bases; unmatched junction bases: 4.

The chain carries TRBV7-9 and TRBJ2-3, with 16 bases that match TRBD2. The germline V gene has CDR1 SEHNR and CDR2 FQNEAQ (reference sequence). J lost 6 bases, V lost 5 bases, and 5 bases had no gene match. The CDR3 is 16 amino acids. For the CDR3, the DNA is TGTGCCAGCAGCCAGGGACTAGCGGGGGGGCCGGATACGCAGTATTTT. Amino acids: CASSQGLAGGPDTQYF.

In its sample, this clone was seen once. This chain connects TRBV7-2 to TRBJ1-1; TRBD1 matches 9 bases. This CDR3 comprises 16 residues. V gave up 1 base and J gave up 1 base; unmatched junction bases: 4. Germline V gives CDR1 SGHTA, CDR2 FQGNSA. CDR3 nucleotide sequence: TGTGCCAGCAGCTTAGGGGGACAGGGACGGAACACTGAAGCTTTCTTT. Its translation: CASSLGGQGRNTEAFF. Full variable domain (outside the CDR3, taken from reference TRBV7-2 and TRBJ1-1): GAGVSQSPSNKVTEKGKDVELRCDPISGHTALYWYRQSLGQGLEFLIYFQGNSAPDKSGLPSDRFSAERTGGSVSTLTIQRTQQEDSAVYLCASSLGGQGRNTEAFFGQGTRLTVV.